This entry is about one T cell receptor (beta chain). Its antigen is unknown. Ranging in age from about 6 to 95, the donors were healthy Caucasian individuals from Russia. Per individual sample, total RNA of at least 5.5 micrograms was extracted. It was with a sample-barcoded 5' primer and a J-beta primer mix that a second PCR of about 7 to 12 cycles was run. Any given sample supplied a minimum of 3 million CDR3-containing paired-end reads. TCRdb ran MiXCR on the 5' RACE reads and lists one entry per CDR3 protein. The sample carries 700,000 to 900,000 distinct CDR3 sequences, roughly 50% recorded once. Germline V CDR1 and CDR2: SGHRS, YFSETQ. This CDR3 has 14 residues. Between the trimmed V and J ends, which lost 3 bases and 10 bases, there was a span of 17 bases. The sample belongs to a study of blood T cells in healthy people across ages. Regarding the study as a whole: Unknown donor CMV status possibly confounded expanded clonotype changes.

The sample consisted of blood. The receptor was isolated from a man older than 75 in good health. V is TRBV5-1 and J is TRBJ2-1; D remains unclear. The CDR3 nucleotides are TGCGCCAGCAGCTCTAGGAAACCCCCCAACGAGCAGTTCTTC. The encoded protein is CASSSRKPPNEQFF.